Following are 22 T cell receptor beta chains from one sample sequenced in a study of cytomegalovirus exposure and HLA in healthy donors. Amplification used 60 Vbeta primers and 13 Jbeta primers. Using immunoSEQ multiplex PCR, the repertoire was profiled, and TCRdb retains in-frame clones only, with some absent. Altogether about 160,000 clones are present, about four fifths being singletons, with the ten largest covering 1%. The specimen sequenced was PBMCs. These receptors were collected from a woman between 50 and 59 years old in good health and CMV-seropositive.

The chain recombines TRBV6-5 with TRBJ2-2; D gene ambiguous. CDR1 is MNHEY, CDR2 SVGAGI, per germline. There are 15 residues in the CDR3. V dropped 0 bases and J dropped 5 bases, with 10 bases sitting between them. The CDR3 reads CASSYSMLVTGELFF. The CDR3 nucleotides are TGTGCCAGCAGTTACTCGATGTTAGTGACCGGGGAGCTGTTTTTT.

The J gene is TRBJ2-5, the V gene TRBV28; 13 bases are shared with TRBD2. V dropped 6 bases and J dropped 5; count of bases not matched to a gene: 12. The CDR3 length is 17 residues. Germline V gives CDR1 MDHEN, CDR2 SYDVKM. The CDR3 spells CASRSLGLAGEGETQYF. DNA of the CDR3: TGTGCCAGCAGGTCTCTCGGACTAGCGGGAGAGGGGGAGACCCAGTACTTC. Variable domain in full (rest from reference TRBV28 and TRBJ2-5): DVKVTQSSRYLVKRTGEKVFLECVQDMDHENMFWYRQDPGLGLRLIYFSYDVKMKEKGDIPEGYSVSREKKERFSLILESASTNQTSMYLCASRSLGLAGEGETQYFGPGTRLLVL.

The CDR3, as DNA: TGTGCCAGCAGTTTGCCCCACTTTCTCGAAGGGGACAGGCCGAACACCGGGGAGCTGTTTTTT. This gives the protein CASSLPHFLEGDRPNTGELFF. The gene calls are TRBV28 and TRBJ2-2; 8 bases fit TRBD1. Germline CDR1 reads MDHEN; CDR2 reads SYDVKM. J was trimmed by 0 bases and V by 3 bases; bases with no gene match: 18. The CDR3 is 21 residues long.

V and J are TRBV28 and TRBJ2-3, with D possibly TRBD1 on 5 matching bases. Germline V gene data show CDR1 as MDHEN and CDR2 as SYDVKM. This CDR3 is 16 amino acids long. V was cut by 2 bases and J by 2 bases, with 14 bases left in between. CDR3 protein: CASSLLGRGFTDTQYF. CDR3 in DNA: TGTGCCAGCAGTTTACTGGGAAGGGGTTTCACAGATACGCAGTATTTT.

This chain connects TRBV10-3 to TRBJ2-5; 7 nucleotides match TRBD1. Germline trimming cut 8 bases from V and 3 bases from J; bases unmatched to any gene: 3. CDR3 size: 12 residues. The germline V gene has CDR1 ENHRY and CDR2 SYGVKD. The CDR3 bases are TGTGCCATCGCCCAGGGGGAAGAGACCCAGTACTTC. It encodes CAIAQGEETQYF.

The chain recombines TRBV19 with TRBJ2-6, with D possibly TRBD1 on 5 matching bases. V was trimmed by 1 base and J by 4 bases, leaving 8 bases between them. The CDR3 spans 15 residues. Germline V gene lookup returns CDR1 LNHDA and CDR2 SQIVND (reference sequence). The CDR3 protein is CASSIVGQGANVLTF. CDR3 DNA sequence: TGTGCCAGTAGTATAGTGGGGCAGGGGGCCAACGTCCTGACTTTC.

The chain joins TRBV28 to TRBJ2-5; D gene ambiguous. The CDR3 extends over 12 amino acids. From germline, CDR1 is MDHEN and CDR2 SYDVKM. V was cut by 5 bases and J by 2 bases, with 6 bases left in between. CDR3 in amino acids: CASSPTQETQYF. CDR3 in DNA: TGTGCCAGCAGTCCAACACAAGAGACCCAGTACTTC. Variable domain in full (rest from reference TRBV28 and TRBJ2-5): DVKVTQSSRYLVKRTGEKVFLECVQDMDHENMFWYRQDPGLGLRLIYFSYDVKMKEKGDIPEGYSVSREKKERFSLILESASTNQTSMYLCASSPTQETQYFGPGTRLLVL.

The chain is built from TRBV5-4 and TRBJ2-5; no definite D call. Trimming pared 0 bases from V and 0 bases from J, leaving 6 bases between. From germline, CDR1 is SGHNT and CDR2 YYREEE (reference sequence). This CDR3 is 14 amino acids long. CDR3: CASSLGADQETQYF. CDR3 in DNA: TGTGCCAGCAGCTTGGGGGCAGACCAAGAGACCCAGTACTTC.

This chain joins TRBV5-4 and TRBJ2-7, with D tentatively TRBD2 (5 bases). Per germline, CDR1 SGHNT and CDR2 YYREEE (reference sequence). V was pared by 1 base and J by 4 bases, with 15 bases between. This CDR3 region has 15 residues. This CDR3 is CASSLFRPEGYEQYF. CDR3 DNA sequence: TGTGCCAGCAGCTTGTTCAGGCCTGAGGGTTACGAGCAGTACTTC.

The rearrangement joins TRBV12-5 to TRBJ2-2; 11 bases align to TRBD2. The CDR3 consists of 17 residues. Germline CDR1 and CDR2: LGHNT and FRNRAP. With V trimmed by 6 bases and J by 3 bases, 9 bases remained unmatched. This CDR3 is CASGNRTSGFDTGELFF. In DNA form, the CDR3 reads TGTGCTAGTGGAAATCGGACTAGCGGGTTTGACACCGGGGAGCTGTTTTTT.

The chain recombines TRBV7-9 with TRBJ2-1; 7 nucleotides line up with TRBD1. The CDR3 totals 16 residues. CDR1 is SEHNR and CDR2 is FQNEAQ in the germline V gene (reference sequence). J gave up 5 bases and V 4 bases, and 11 bases lay outside the gene matches. The CDR3 here is CASSSEGQGEDNEQFF. The CDR3 DNA is TGTGCCAGCAGCTCTGAGGGGCAGGGGGAAGACAATGAGCAGTTCTTC.

The chain carries TRBV7-2 and TRBJ2-7, with 7 bases identical to TRBD2. CDR1 and CDR2 from the germline V gene are SGHTA and FQGNSA. The CDR3 runs 15 residues. V shed 6 bases and J 2 bases; nucleotides not matched to a gene: 10. The CDR3 DNA is TGTGCCAGCAGGGGGGGGAGGGAGTTGGCCTACGAGCAGTACTTC. It is translated as CASRGGRELAYEQYF.

This clone was counted a single time. CDR3 sequence (DNA): TGTGCCAGCAGCCCACTTACAGGGATGAACACTGAAGCTTTCTTT. It codes for CASSPLTGMNTEAFF. The rearrangement links TRBV7-3 to TRBJ1-1; a weak D match, TRBD1 (6 bases). The V end was cut by 5 bases, the J end by 0 bases, with 13 bases between. CDR3 length: 15 amino acids. CDR1 and CDR2 from the germline V gene are SGHTA and FQGTGA.

This sequence joins TRBV5-1 and TRBJ2-3; 9 bases map to TRBD2. Germline V gives CDR1 SGHRS, CDR2 YFSETQ. CDR3 size: 17 residues. V trimming: 2 bases; J trimming: 6 bases; junction bases outside the gene matches: 13. The CDR3 loop reads CASSFNQRRGGQDTQYF. Written as DNA, the CDR3 is TGCGCCAGCAGCTTTAATCAGCGGCGGGGGGGCCAGGATACGCAGTATTTT.

This chain connects TRBV11-2 to TRBJ2-2; 9 bases agree with TRBD1. CDR1 and CDR2 (germline): SGHAT, FQNNGV. This CDR3 spans 15 amino acids. The V and J ends lost 0 bases and 4 bases, in that order; junction bases with no gene match: 0. The CDR3 DNA follows: TGTGCCAGCAGCTTAGAACAGGGGGCCACCGGGGAGCTGTTTTTT. Encoded protein: CASSLEQGATGELFF.

The chain links TRBV20-1 to TRBJ1-1; D is ambiguous. The CDR3 runs to 11 residues. Germline CDR1 reads DFQATT; CDR2 reads SNEGSKA (reference sequence). CDR3 sequence: CSSWLNTEAFF. CDR3 DNA sequence: TGCAGCTCGTGGCTGAACACTGAAGCTTTCTTT.

The chain carries TRBV9 and TRBJ2-7; D may be TRBD2 (6 bases). CDR1 is SGDLS, CDR2 YYNGEE, per germline. Trimming took off 3 bases at V and 5 bases at J, with 18 bases between the two ends. The CDR3 is made up of 15 amino acids. The CDR3 is CASSAGGIISHEQYF. CDR3 DNA sequence: TGTGCCAGCAGCGCCGGCGGGATTATTTCCCACGAGCAGTACTTC.

The V gene is TRBV11-3, the J gene TRBJ2-7; 10 bases are shared with TRBD1. Trimming took 5 bases from V and 7 from J; bases not matched to a gene: 11. The CDR3 extends over 15 amino acids. CDR1 is SGHNT, CDR2 YENEEA, per germline. The CDR3 region is CASSPGTGDGGEQYF. CDR3 nucleotide sequence: TGTGCCAGCAGCCCCGGGACAGGGGACGGGGGGGAGCAGTACTTC.

The chain carries TRBV5-4 and TRBJ2-7; 12 bases line up with TRBD2. V dropped 3 bases and J dropped 6; count of bases not matched to a gene: 7. Germline-derived CDR1 and CDR2 are SGHNT and YYREEE (reference sequence). The CDR3 spans 15 residues. In DNA form, the CDR3 reads TGTGCCAGCAGCTCTCCTAGCGGGAGGGCCGCCGAGCAGTACTTC. This encodes CASSSPSGRAAEQYF. Filled out from reference TRBV5-4 and TRBJ2-7, the complete variable domain reads ETGVTQSPTHLIKTRGQQVTLRCSSQSGHNTVSWYQQALGQGPQFIFQYYREEENGRGNFPPRFSGLQFPNYSSELNVNALELDDSALYLCASSSPSGRAAEQYFGPGTRLTVT.

The chain combines TRBV10-3 with TRBJ1-2; D perhaps matches TRBD1 (6 bases). Germline V gene data show CDR1 as ENHRY and CDR2 as SYGVKD. This CDR3 has 12 residues. V lost 4 bases to trimming and J lost 5 bases, with 8 bases between them. The CDR3 spells CAISADRYGYTF. The CDR3 nucleotides are TGTGCCATCAGTGCCGACAGGTATGGCTACACCTTC.

Written as DNA, the CDR3 is TGTGCCAGCAGCCCCCAGTGGGCAGGAAATTCACCCCTCCACTTT. This gives the protein CASSPQWAGNSPLHF. The gene calls are TRBV7-9 and TRBJ1-6, with D unresolved. Trimming removed 5 bases from V and 7 bases from J, with 15 bases in between. Germline V lookup: CDR1 SEHNR, CDR2 FQNEAQ (reference sequence). The CDR3 spans 15 residues.

This clone was seen only a few times. The chain links TRBV19 to TRBJ1-3; no clear D. Between the trimmed V and J ends, which lost 7 bases and 0 bases, there was a span of 10 bases. The CDR3 loop spans 14 amino acids. Germline CDR1 LNHDA, CDR2 SQIVND (reference sequence). The CDR3 is CASKEAYSGNTIYF. Here the CDR3 DNA reads TGTGCCAGTAAGGAGGCGTACTCTGGAAACACCATATATTTT. Filled out from reference TRBV19 and TRBJ1-3, the complete variable domain reads DGGITQSPKYLFRKEGQNVTLSCEQNLNHDAMYWYRQDPGQGLRLIYYSQIVNDFQKGDIAEGYSVSREKKESFPLTVTSAQKNPTAFYLCASKEAYSGNTIYFGEGSWLTVV.